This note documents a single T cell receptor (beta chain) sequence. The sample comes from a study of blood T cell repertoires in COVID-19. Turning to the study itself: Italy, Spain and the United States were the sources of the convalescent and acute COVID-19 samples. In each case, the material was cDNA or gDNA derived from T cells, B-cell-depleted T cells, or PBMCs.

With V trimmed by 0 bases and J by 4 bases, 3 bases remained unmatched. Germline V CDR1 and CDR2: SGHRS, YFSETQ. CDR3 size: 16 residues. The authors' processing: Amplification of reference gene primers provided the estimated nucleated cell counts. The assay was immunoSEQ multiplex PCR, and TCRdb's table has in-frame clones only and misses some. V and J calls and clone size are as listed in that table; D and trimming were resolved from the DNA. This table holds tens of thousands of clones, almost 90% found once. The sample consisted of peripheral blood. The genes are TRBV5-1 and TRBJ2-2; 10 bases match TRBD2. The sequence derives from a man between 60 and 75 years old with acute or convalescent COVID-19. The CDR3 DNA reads TGCGCCAGCAGCTTGGGGCTAGCGGGAGCCACCGGGGAGCTGTTTTTT. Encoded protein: CASSLGLAGATGELFF.